Given below is one T cell receptor beta chain in context. A much more abundant neighbour one base away suggests this may be a read error. As the CDR3 is not closed by the conserved phenylalanine or tryptophan, this likely results from a read error. This entry is derived from a study of human T cells and chemical hapten exposure. V gave up 4 bases and J gave up 6 bases; unmatched junction bases: 6. CDR3 length: 12 residues. Germline V gene data show CDR1 as SQVTM and CDR2 as ANQGSEA. Time point defined: pre-sensitization, week 0. The treatment denotes: therapeutic diphenylcyclopropenone sensitization with weekly scalp DPC. RNA extraction used unfractionated whole blood as the source of total RNA. TCRdb re-analysed the RACE reads in MiXCR, keeping a single row per CDR3 protein. Altogether tens of thousands of distinct CDR3 sequences are present, 9% to 15% being singletons, with the ten largest covering around 1.9%.

This rearrangement joins TRBV29-1 to TRBJ2-7; 7 bases are a match to TRBD2. The source material was whole blood, sampled in connection with sensitization to the hapten diphenylcyclopropenone (DPC). The sequence was collected from a middle-aged woman with alopecia areata. Some clones in this sample may be carry-over from other donors' samples. The CDR3 DNA reads TGCAGCGTTGGCGGGAGCGGAGGCGAGCAGTACTCC. Translating gives CSVGGSGGEQYS.